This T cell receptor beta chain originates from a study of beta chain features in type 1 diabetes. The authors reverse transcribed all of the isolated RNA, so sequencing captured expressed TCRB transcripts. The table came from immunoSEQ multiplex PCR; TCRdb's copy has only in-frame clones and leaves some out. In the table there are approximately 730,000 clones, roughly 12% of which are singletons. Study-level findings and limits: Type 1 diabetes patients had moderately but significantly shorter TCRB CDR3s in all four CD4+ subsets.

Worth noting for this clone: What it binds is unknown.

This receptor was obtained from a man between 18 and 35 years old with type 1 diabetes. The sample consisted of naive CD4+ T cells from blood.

The CDR3 is CATGGDTYGYTF. The CDR3 coding sequence is TGTGCCACCGGCGGAGACACGTATGGCTACACCTTC. The chain employs TRBV6-5 and TRBJ1-2; D is undetermined. With 10 bases removed from V and 5 bases from J, the gap between germline ends came to 14 bases. The CDR3 totals 12 residues. The germline V gene has CDR1 MNHEY and CDR2 SVGAGI.